This record covers a single T cell receptor (beta chain). This receptor's antigen is unknown. No much larger clone exists at a distance of one base, and base qualities are not known. This specimen comes from a study of blood T cell repertoires in COVID-19 (TCRdb year 2020). For the wider study: Samples covering the acute and convalescent phases of COVID-19 were provided by collaborators in the United States, Italy and Spain. The material from the prospective study consisted of cDNA or gDNA derived from T cells, B-cell-depleted T cells, or PBMCs. The repertoires were released in a freely available public database meant as a resource for research on the immune response to SARS-CoV-2. The samples were drawn from the first 160 participants of the ongoing ImmuneRACE study and from 1,254 subjects provided by 6 global collaborators. Subjects who had been exposed to COVID-19, were actively infected with it, or had recovered from it provided the deeply sampled blood TCRbeta repertoires that made up the dataset. Where available, HLA class I and class II types were obtained from metadata supplied by the sample provider rather than from assay-based typing. Nearly every sample came with metadata listing a de-identified subject ID, COVID-19 status, age in years and sex.

One collaborating source in Seattle enrolled patients while the patients were actively infected and followed the patients over time throughout the course of disease. Each collaborating institution followed its own protocols to collect whole blood in K2EDTA tubes. For TCRbeta analysis, collaborators shipped samples as frozen whole blood, isolated PBMCs, or DNA extracted from either of those sample types. The immunoSEQ Assay, a bias-controlled multiplex PCR, was used to amplify TCRbeta CDR3 regions from genomic DNA. On the authors' methods: Within the assay, amplification of reference gene primers was used to estimate how many nucleated cells each sample contained. Sequence reads were collapsed and filtered to measure the absolute abundance of every unique TCRbeta CDR3 rearrangement. For each sample, productive Simpson clonality was calculated by taking the square root of Simpson's diversity index across productive rearrangements. TCRdb took over this immuneACCESS table, retaining in-frame rearrangements with V and J assigned. Such tables are incomplete; in checked studies, under half of the missing clones stem from an unresolved V gene, and the remainder is unexplained. V and J calls and clone size come straight from that table; D and trimming were deduced from the DNA. The sample contains roughly 410,000 clones, approximately 89% of them found a single time. Roughly 2.1% of the sample is held by the ten biggest clonotypes.

On the study overall, not on this receptor specifically: The quantity of clinical and demographic metadata differed by source and by participant and was supplied without curation.

Per the germline V gene, KGHSH is the CDR1 and LQKENI is the CDR2. Spanning cysteine to phenylalanine, the CDR3 consists of 17 amino acids. Only the CDR3 DNA stays, 51 bases, in frame from base 1. After removal of 0 bases from V and 6 bases from J, the junction retains 13 bases not matched to a gene. This clonotype originated in a woman aged 55-75 years with COVID-19, enrolled during active disease. The chain is made from TRBV18 and TRBJ2-5; TRBD1 lines up with 7 middle nucleotides. The sequencing input was peripheral blood. In nucleotide form, the sequence is TGTGCCAGCTCACCACCTAACAACAGGGGCCTTTGGAAGACCCAGTACTTC. Translated, this is CASSPPNNRGLWKTQYF.